The 27 T cell receptor beta chains given below trace back to one sample, sequenced in a study of control samples from healthy donors and cancer patients. Measured with immunoSEQ multiplex PCR; TCRdb has only the in-frame clones, and not every one. The table includes some 220,000 clones, about 95% detected once. Sequenced input: blood. All receptors derive from a man in his forties or fifties in good health.

The rearrangement links TRBV11-1 to TRBJ1-1; D remains unclear. The CDR3 has 12 residues. V was pared by 3 bases and J by 3 bases, with 5 bases between. Per the germline V gene, CDR1 is SGHAT and CDR2 is FQDESV (reference sequence). The CDR3 nucleotides are TGTGCCAGCAGCTTTTCCGACACTGAAGCTTTCTTT. Its protein is CASSFSDTEAFF.

The chain is built from TRBV4-3 and TRBJ1-5; 9 bases are a match to TRBD1. In germline, CDR1 is LGHNA, CDR2 YSLEER. V lost 3 bases and J lost 8; bases outside the gene matches: 2. This CDR3 is 13 amino acids long. The DNA of the CDR3 is TGCGCCAGCAGCCATGGACAGGGGAAGCCCCAGCATTTT. This sequence encodes CASSHGQGKPQHF.

This clone was seen once. The chain uses TRBV15 and TRBJ1-6; no definite D call. Germline loops: CDR1 LNHNV, CDR2 YYDKDF (reference sequence). The CDR3 length is 15 residues. Trimming cost V 1 base and J 10 bases, with 14 bases left between them. The CDR3 region has the DNA TGTGCCACCAGCAGAGGTCCATTTATGGGGTCACCCCTCCACTTT. Its translation: CATSRGPFMGSPLHF.

The chain carries TRBV28 and TRBJ1-2; D unresolved. Deletions cut 2 bases from V and 3 bases from J, with 7 bases between. The germline gives CDR1 MDHEN, CDR2 SYDVKM. CDR3 length: 13 amino acids. This CDR3 is CASSLGVDYGYTF. CDR3 coding DNA: TGTGCCAGCAGTTTAGGGGTGGACTATGGCTACACCTTC.

The chain combines TRBV5-1 with TRBJ1-1, with D uncertain. This CDR3 has 11 amino acids. Germline V gene data show CDR1 as SGHRS and CDR2 as YFSETQ. The V gene lost 5 bases and the J gene lost 7 bases, with 9 bases spanning the gap. The CDR3 coding sequence is TGCGCCAGCAGTTCCACCCATGAAGCTTTCTTT. Protein sequence: CASSSTHEAFF.

The gene calls are TRBV5-6 and TRBJ2-5; 12 bases match TRBD2. The J segment lost 8 bases and the V segment lost 4 bases, leaving 12 bases of the junction unmatched. The CDR3 length is 16 residues. Per germline, CDR1 SGHDT and CDR2 YYEEEE. CDR3: CASSDLLAGGQLTQYF. The DNA of the CDR3 is TGTGCCAGCAGCGATTTACTAGCGGGGGGCCAATTAACCCAGTACTTC.

The rearrangement joins TRBV7-9 to TRBJ2-5, with D possibly matching TRBD1 (6 bases). The CDR3 consists of 13 residues. Germline CDR1 reads SEHNR; CDR2 reads FQNEAQ (reference sequence). V lost 5 bases and J 4 bases, leaving 11 bases between the germline ends. CDR3 residues: CASSEKGGETQYF. The CDR3 DNA reads as TGTGCCAGCAGCGAGAAAGGGGGAGAGACCCAGTACTTC.

This rearrangement joins TRBV9 to TRBJ2-1, with D tentatively TRBD1 (6 bases). The CDR3 covers 14 residues. Per the germline V gene, CDR1 is SGDLS and CDR2 is YYNGEE. The V end was cut by 4 bases, the J end by 10 bases, with 18 bases between. The chain's CDR3 is CASSQVPQGLEQFF. Written as DNA, the CDR3 is TGTGCCAGCAGCCAAGTGCCCCAGGGGCTAGAGCAGTTCTTC.

The rearrangement links TRBV7-3 to TRBJ1-2, with TRBD1 matching 7 bases. The J segment lost 8 bases and the V segment lost 2 bases, leaving 5 bases of the junction unmatched. The CDR3 totals 13 residues. Germline V gene lookup returns CDR1 SGHTA and CDR2 FQGTGA. As DNA, the CDR3 is TGTGCCAGCAGCTTAGAGACAGGGCGAGGCTACACCTTC. Translating it yields CASSLETGRGYTF. The full variable domain, in which reference TRBV7-3 and TRBJ1-2 provide the parts outside the CDR3, is GAGVSQTPSNKVTEKGKYVELRCDPISGHTALYWYRQSLGQGPEFLIYFQGTGAADDSGLPNDRFFAVRPEGSVSTLKIQRTERGDSAVYLCASSLETGRGYTFGSGTRLTVV.

The chain links TRBV6-5 to TRBJ2-5; D might be TRBD1 or TRBD2, each matching 5 bases. V was clipped by 0 bases and J by 4 bases, with 9 bases between them. Germline assignment: CDR1 MNHEY and CDR2 SVGAGI. The CDR3 contains 14 residues. The CDR3 spells CASSYSGDLETQYF. DNA for the CDR3: TGTGCCAGCAGTTACTCGGGGGACCTAGAGACCCAGTACTTC.

The V call is TRBV6-5, the J call TRBJ2-1; 9 nucleotides agree with TRBD2. Trimming took 6 bases from V and 4 from J; bases not matched to a gene: 7. CDR3 size: 15 residues. Germline V lookup: CDR1 MNHEY, CDR2 SVGAGI. CDR3 sequence (DNA): TGTGCCAGCAGGGCCAGCGGGGGGAGTTACAATGAGCAGTTCTTC. Its protein product is CASRASGGSYNEQFF.

The CDR3 DNA is TGTGCCATCAGTGAGGGGACAGGCTATGGCTACACCTTC. Protein product: CAISEGTGYGYTF. The rearrangement uses TRBV10-3 and TRBJ1-2, with TRBD1 matching 8 bases. V trimming: 2 bases; J trimming: 4 bases; junction bases outside the gene matches: 0. CDR3 length equals 13 residues. In germline, CDR1 is ENHRY, CDR2 SYGVKD.

The chain recombines TRBV28 with TRBJ2-7, with a possible D match to TRBD1 (6 bases). V was trimmed by 5 bases and J by 5 bases, leaving 19 bases between them. Germline-derived CDR1 and CDR2 are MDHEN and SYDVKM. The CDR3 is 15 residues long. In DNA form, the CDR3 reads TGTGCCAGCAGTCTCTCTAAAGGGGGTCCCGACGAGCAGTACGTC. It encodes CASSLSKGGPDEQYV.

The chain combines TRBV19 with TRBJ1-5; possibly TRBD1 for D (5 bases). The germline V gene has CDR1 LNHDA and CDR2 SQIVND (reference sequence). The CDR3 sequence is 17 residues long. The V and J ends lost 0 bases and 5 bases respectively, with 17 bases between them. The CDR3 DNA sequence: TGTGCCAGTAGTATAGATCTCCAAGACAGAGCCCATCAGCCCCAGCATTTT. As protein: CASSIDLQDRAHQPQHF. Drawing the rest from reference TRBV19 and TRBJ1-5, the complete variable domain is DGGITQSPKYLFRKEGQNVTLSCEQNLNHDAMYWYRQDPGQGLRLIYYSQIVNDFQKGDIAEGYSVSREKKESFPLTVTSAQKNPTAFYLCASSIDLQDRAHQPQHFGDGTRLSIL.

The rearrangement joins TRBV5-4 to TRBJ2-7; no definite D call. Trimming took 4 bases from V and 1 from J, leaving 15 bases between them. Germline lookup yields CDR1 SGHNT and CDR2 YYREEE (reference sequence). This CDR3 comprises 15 residues. CDR3 nucleotide sequence: TGTGCCAGCAGCCCCGGGCCTGCCTTATCCTACGAGCAGTACGTC. The encoded protein is CASSPGPALSYEQYV.

As regards this clone: Sequence at one end of the junction differs from germline and may be a read error. V is TRBV5-1 and J is TRBJ1-2; TRBD1 agrees at 7 bases. Germline V gene sequence: CDR1 SGHRS, CDR2 YFSETQ. The CDR3 has 14 residues. The CDR3 nucleotides are TGCGCCAGCAGCTTGGGACAGGGTAACTCTGGCTACACCTTC. Its translation is CASSLGQGNSGYTF.

The V gene is TRBV19, the J gene TRBJ1-5; D may be TRBD1 (5 bases). The CDR3 has 15 amino acids. Germline assignment: CDR1 LNHDA and CDR2 SQIVND (reference sequence). Trimming left V 5 bases short and J 6 bases short, with 17 bases between. For the CDR3, the DNA is TGTGCCAGTAGTTCCCCCGGGGCCGGTGTTCAGCCCCAGCATTTT. This gives the protein CASSSPGAGVQPQHF.

This CDR3 reads CASSLVVGVYNEQFF. As DNA, the CDR3 is TGCGCCAGCAGCTTGGTTGTGGGGGTTTACAATGAGCAGTTCTTC. The V and J genes are TRBV5-1 and TRBJ2-1; D could derive from TRBD1 or TRBD2 (5 bases each). The CDR3 is 15 residues long. CDR1 is SGHRS and CDR2 is YFSETQ in the germline V gene. The ends were cut back, 0 bases at V and 4 bases at J, with 11 bases in the middle.

The chain combines TRBV24-1 with TRBJ2-1; tentative D call: TRBD1 (6 bases). This CDR3 region has 15 residues. Deletions cut 3 bases from V and 4 bases from J, with 12 bases between. CDR1 and CDR2 (germline): KGHDR, SFDVKD. The CDR3 region has the DNA TGTGCCACCAGTGATCCAGGGGAAACTTACAATGAGCAGTTCTTC. Translated: CATSDPGETYNEQFF.

CDR3 coding DNA: TGTGCCAGCAAGGGATCTGGACGGAGTGGCTACACCTTC. Protein: CASKGSGRSGYTF. This chain uses TRBV9 with TRBJ1-2; D gene unclear. This CDR3 is 13 amino acids long. Deletions cut 6 bases from V and 7 bases from J, with 16 bases between. Germline CDR1 is SGDLS and CDR2 is YYNGEE.

This chain links TRBV28 with TRBJ2-2, with 9 nucleotides matching TRBD1. The J segment lost 6 bases and the V segment lost 6 bases, leaving 11 bases of the junction unmatched. The CDR3 sequence is 16 residues long. The germline V gene has CDR1 MDHEN and CDR2 SYDVKM. CDR3 loop: CASSPGQGYRAGELFF. DNA of the CDR3: TGTGCCAGCAGCCCGGGACAGGGCTATCGGGCCGGGGAGCTGTTTTTT.

V gene TRBV7-6 combines with J gene TRBJ1-1; 8 nucleotides align to TRBD1. Germline V gene data show CDR1 as SGHVS and CDR2 as FNYEAQ. The junction had 9 bases not matched to a gene; V was cut back by 4 bases and J by 5 bases. This CDR3 is 15 amino acids long. CDR3 sequence reads: CASSSFRTGRTEAFF. The CDR3 nucleotides read TGTGCCAGCAGCTCCTTCAGGACAGGGCGGACTGAAGCTTTCTTT.

The CDR3: CASSAERTDTQYF. In DNA, the CDR3 is TGTGCCAGCTCAGCAGAGCGCACAGATACGCAGTATTTT. V and J are TRBV18 and TRBJ2-3; D gene unclear. CDR3 length equals 13 residues. Germline V gene data show CDR1 as KGHSH and CDR2 as LQKENI. The V end was cut by 5 bases, the J end by 1 base, with 7 bases between.

V usage is TRBV6-2 or TRBV6-3 and J usage is TRBJ1-1; a weak D match, TRBD1 (5 bases). The germline gives CDR1 MNHEY, CDR2 SVGEGT. The germline V and J ends were trimmed by 6 bases and 1 base, with 12 bases remaining between them. The CDR3 extends over 14 amino acids. CDR3 in amino acids: CASSLDSTNTEAFF. The CDR3 DNA is TGTGCCAGCAGCCTCGACAGCACGAACACTGAAGCTTTCTTT.

The gene calls are TRBV2 and TRBJ2-3; 8 bases fit TRBD1. The CDR3 has 13 residues. CDR1 SNHLY and CDR2 FYNNEI come from the germline V gene. The J segment lost 4 bases and the V segment lost 11 bases, leaving 8 bases of the junction unmatched. The CDR3 coding sequence is TGTGCCGGTCGGACAGGGATATCAGATACGCAGTATTTT. Protein: CAGRTGISDTQYF.

The gene calls are TRBV6-6 and TRBJ1-1, with 9 positions matching TRBD1. The CDR3 is made up of 14 amino acids. Germline V gives CDR1 MNHNY, CDR2 SVGAGI (reference sequence). V lost 4 bases and J lost 3; bases outside the gene matches: 3. CDR3 nucleotide sequence: TGTGCCAGCAGTTTAACAGGGGGCGACACTGAAGCTTTCTTT. Translated, it gives CASSLTGGDTEAFF.

This CDR3 reads CASSGSDQPQHF. Here the CDR3 DNA reads TGTGCCAGCAGTGGCAGTGATCAGCCCCAGCATTTT. This rearrangement joins TRBV28 to TRBJ1-5, with D hard to call. Trimming cost V 5 bases and J 5 bases, with 7 bases left between them. The CDR3 is made up of 12 amino acids. Germline V gene data show CDR1 as MDHEN and CDR2 as SYDVKM.